Listed below are T cell receptor beta chains from one sample, sequenced in a study of blood T cells in healthy people across ages. From the 5' RACE reads, TCRdb called clonotypes with MiXCR, one entry per CDR3 protein. The table shows about 2 million distinct CDR3 sequences, with around half occurring only once. The sequenced sample was blood. The receptors stem from a woman between 40 and 50 years old in good health. Each CDR3 is given with its conserved first and last residue. A clone size is listed for some rows: how often the clone was seen (once, few, many), or a class if it is expanded.

V: TRBV5-1
J: TRBJ2-7
size: -
CDR3: CASSLGMASGGAYEQYF

V: TRBV24-1
J: TRBJ2-1
size: few
CDR3: CATSGGRRSSYNEQFF

V: TRBV4-2
J: TRBJ2-3
size: -
CDR3: CASSWIRDRASDTQYF

V: TRBV7-2
J: TRBJ2-1
size: -
CDR3: CASSLPSLGQGAPLVEQFF

V: TRBV29-1
J: TRBJ1-2
size: -
CDR3: CSVDVGDGYTF

V: TRBV6-1
J: TRBJ2-7
size: -
CDR3: CASSVGLAASYEQYF

V: TRBV20-1
J: TRBJ1-5
size: -
CDR3: CSARDWTTGDNQPQHF

V: TRBV20-1
J: TRBJ2-2
size: -
CDR3: CSARINAGPLDTGELFF

V: TRBV7-9
J: TRBJ2-3
size: few
CDR3: CASSLAGQTDTQYF

V: TRBV5-1
J: TRBJ2-3
size: -
CDR3: CASSADIPSADTQYF

V: TRBV6-2/TRBV6-3
J: TRBJ2-7
size: -
CDR3: CASSYLVGQRLYEQYF

V: TRBV5-1
J: TRBJ2-2
size: -
CDR3: CASSRFDTGELFF

V: TRBV6-2/TRBV6-3
J: TRBJ1-5
size: -
CDR3: CASRPTPPDLPQHF

V: TRBV5-1
J: TRBJ1-6
size: -
CDR3: CASSSSDTGINNSPLHF

V: TRBV20-1
J: TRBJ1-5
size: -
CDR3: CSAWDRDNQPQHF

V: TRBV6-5
J: TRBJ2-5
size: few
CDR3: CASRTLGGETQYF

V: TRBV20-1
J: TRBJ2-6
size: few
CDR3: CSANLVAGANVLTF

V: TRBV18
J: TRBJ2-4
size: -
CDR3: CASSPLGVSENIQYF

V: TRBV24-1
J: TRBJ2-1
size: -
CDR3: CATSDGGHEQFF

V: TRBV6-2/TRBV6-3
J: TRBJ2-1
size: -
CDR3: CASTEGLASNEQFF

V: TRBV7-9
J: TRBJ2-5
size: -
CDR3: CASSLEGDGYGQYF

V: TRBV4-3
J: TRBJ1-5
size: -
CDR3: CASSPRPGGDQPQHF

V: TRBV12-3/TRBV12-4
J: TRBJ1-2
size: few
CDR3: CASSHPTGTGGFGTYGYTF

V: TRBV4-2
J: TRBJ2-3
size: -
CDR3: CASSQDHLSQALDTQYF

V: TRBV29-1
J: TRBJ2-1
size: -
CDR3: CSASSSGNGQFF

V: TRBV28
J: TRBJ1-2
size: -
CDR3: CASSNYRDRGGYTF

V: TRBV28
J: TRBJ2-6
size: few
CDR3: CATGLGGALTGANVLTF

V: TRBV5-6
J: TRBJ2-1
size: -
CDR3: CASSSYQGYDEQFF

V: TRBV4-3
J: -
size: -
CDR3: CASSLSTPGGGLMYEQYF